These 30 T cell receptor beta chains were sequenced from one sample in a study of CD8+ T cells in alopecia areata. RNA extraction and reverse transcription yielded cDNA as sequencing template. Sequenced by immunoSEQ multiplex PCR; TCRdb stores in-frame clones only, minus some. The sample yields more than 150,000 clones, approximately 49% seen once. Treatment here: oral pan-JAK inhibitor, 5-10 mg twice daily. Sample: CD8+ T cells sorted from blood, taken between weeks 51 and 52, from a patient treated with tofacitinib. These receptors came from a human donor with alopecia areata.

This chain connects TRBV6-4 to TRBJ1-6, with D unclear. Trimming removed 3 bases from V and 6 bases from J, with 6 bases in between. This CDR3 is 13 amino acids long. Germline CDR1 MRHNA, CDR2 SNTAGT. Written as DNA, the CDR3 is TGTGCCAGCAGTGATCGAGTTAATTCACCCCTCCACTTT. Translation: CASSDRVNSPLHF.

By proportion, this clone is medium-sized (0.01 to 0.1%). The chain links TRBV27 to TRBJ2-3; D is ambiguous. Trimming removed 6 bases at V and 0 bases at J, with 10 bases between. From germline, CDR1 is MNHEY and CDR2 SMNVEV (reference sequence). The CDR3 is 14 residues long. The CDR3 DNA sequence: TGTGCCAGCAGCCCCGTAGCAAGCACAGATACGCAGTATTTT. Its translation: CASSPVASTDTQYF.

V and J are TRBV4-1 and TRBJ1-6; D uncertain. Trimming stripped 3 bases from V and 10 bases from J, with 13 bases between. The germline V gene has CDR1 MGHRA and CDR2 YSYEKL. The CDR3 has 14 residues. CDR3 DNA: TGCGCCAGCAGCCAGATAACAATGGGGTCACCCCTCCACTTT. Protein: CASSQITMGSPLHF.

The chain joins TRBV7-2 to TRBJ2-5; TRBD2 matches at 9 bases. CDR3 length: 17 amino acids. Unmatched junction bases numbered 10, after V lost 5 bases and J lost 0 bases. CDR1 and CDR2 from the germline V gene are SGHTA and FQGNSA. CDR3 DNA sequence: TGTGCCAGCAGCCTAGTAGGAGGCGGGGGGGACCAAGAGACCCAGTACTTC. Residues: CASSLVGGGGDQETQYF.

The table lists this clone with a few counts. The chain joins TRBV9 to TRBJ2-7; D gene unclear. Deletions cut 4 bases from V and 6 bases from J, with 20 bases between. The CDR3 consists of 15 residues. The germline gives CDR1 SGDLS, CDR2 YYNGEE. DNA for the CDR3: TGTGCCAGCAGCCCCGACTCGGACGTGTGGGGCGAGCAGTACTTC. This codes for CASSPDSDVWGEQYF.

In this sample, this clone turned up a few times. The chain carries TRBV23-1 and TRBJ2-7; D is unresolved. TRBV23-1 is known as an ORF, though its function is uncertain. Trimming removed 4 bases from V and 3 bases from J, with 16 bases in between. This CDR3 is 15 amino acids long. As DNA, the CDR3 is TGCGCCAGCAGTCTGAAGGCCCTTGAATGCTACGAGCAGTACTTC. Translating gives CASSLKALECYEQYF.

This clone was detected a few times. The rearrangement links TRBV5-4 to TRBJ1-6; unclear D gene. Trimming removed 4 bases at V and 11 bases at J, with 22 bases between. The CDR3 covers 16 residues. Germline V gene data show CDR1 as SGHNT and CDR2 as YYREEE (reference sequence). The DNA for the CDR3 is TGTGCCAGCAGCCCTGACACATATGGGGAATACGCACCCCTCCACTTT. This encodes CASSPDTYGEYAPLHF.

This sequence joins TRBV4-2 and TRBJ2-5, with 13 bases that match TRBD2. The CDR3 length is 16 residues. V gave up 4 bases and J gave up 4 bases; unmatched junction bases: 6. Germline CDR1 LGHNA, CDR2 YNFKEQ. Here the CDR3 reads CASSPRLAGGGETQYF. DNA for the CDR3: TGTGCCAGCAGCCCCCGACTAGCGGGGGGAGGAGAGACCCAGTACTTC.

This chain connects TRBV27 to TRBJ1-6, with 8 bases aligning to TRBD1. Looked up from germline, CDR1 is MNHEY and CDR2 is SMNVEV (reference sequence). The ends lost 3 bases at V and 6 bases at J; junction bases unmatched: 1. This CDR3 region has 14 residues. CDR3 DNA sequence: TGTGCCAGCAGTTTCCAGGGGGCTAATTCACCCCTCCACTTT. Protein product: CASSFQGANSPLHF.

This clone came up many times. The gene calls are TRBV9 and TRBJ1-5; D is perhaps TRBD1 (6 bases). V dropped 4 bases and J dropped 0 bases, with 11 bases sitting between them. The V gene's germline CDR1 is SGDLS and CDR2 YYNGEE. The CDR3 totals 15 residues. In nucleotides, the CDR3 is TGTGCCAGCAGCTTTACAGGGTTTAGCAATCAGCCCCAGCATTTT. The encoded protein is CASSFTGFSNQPQHF.

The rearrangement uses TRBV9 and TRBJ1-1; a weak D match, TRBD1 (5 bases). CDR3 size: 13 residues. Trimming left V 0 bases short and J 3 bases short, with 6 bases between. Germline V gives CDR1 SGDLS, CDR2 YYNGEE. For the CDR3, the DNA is TGTGCCAGCAGCGTAGAACAGGACACTGAAGCTTTCTTT. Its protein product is CASSVEQDTEAFF.

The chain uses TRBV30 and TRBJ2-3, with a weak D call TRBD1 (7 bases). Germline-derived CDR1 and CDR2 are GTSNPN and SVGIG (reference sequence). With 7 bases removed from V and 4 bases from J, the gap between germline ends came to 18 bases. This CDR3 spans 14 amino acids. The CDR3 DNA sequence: TGTGCCTTCGCGGGGACAGCATTTCCAGATACGCAGTATTTT. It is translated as CAFAGTAFPDTQYF. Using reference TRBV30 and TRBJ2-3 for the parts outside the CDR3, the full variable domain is SQTIHQWPATLVQPVGSPLSLECTVEGTSNPNLYWYRQAAGRGLQLLFYSVGIGQISSEVPQNLSASRPQDRQFILSSKKLLLSDSGFYLCAFAGTAFPDTQYFGPGTRLTVL.

The CDR3 loop is CASSLATLSAGDTQYF. CDR3 DNA: TGTGCCAGCAGCTTAGCCACTCTGTCCGCGGGGGATACGCAGTATTTT. The V call is TRBV7-2, the J call TRBJ2-3; maybe TRBD2 (6 bases). The V gene's germline CDR1 is SGHTA and CDR2 FQGNSA. Trimming left V 0 bases short and J 6 bases short, with 16 bases between. The CDR3 length is 16 residues.

CDR3 sequence reads: CASSQDGQGQETQYF. For the CDR3, the DNA is TGCGCCAGCAGCCAAGATGGACAGGGCCAAGAGACCCAGTACTTC. The chain recombines TRBV4-3 with TRBJ2-5; TRBD1 matches 8 bases. V shed 0 bases and J 1 base; nucleotides not matched to a gene: 1. Germline lookup yields CDR1 LGHNA and CDR2 YSLEER. The CDR3 is made up of 15 amino acids.

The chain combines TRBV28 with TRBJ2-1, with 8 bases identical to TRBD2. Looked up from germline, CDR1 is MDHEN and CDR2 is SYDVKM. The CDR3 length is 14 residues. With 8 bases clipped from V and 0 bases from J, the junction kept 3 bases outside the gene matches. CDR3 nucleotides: TGTGCCAGCCTCGCGGGGGGCTCCTACAATGAGCAGTTCTTC. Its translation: CASLAGGSYNEQFF.

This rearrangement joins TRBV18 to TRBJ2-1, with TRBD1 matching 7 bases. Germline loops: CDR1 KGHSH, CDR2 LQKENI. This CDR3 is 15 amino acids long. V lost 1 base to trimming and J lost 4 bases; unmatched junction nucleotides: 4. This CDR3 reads CASSPLTGLYNEQFF. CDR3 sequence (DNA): TGTGCCAGCTCACCACTGACAGGGTTGTACAATGAGCAGTTCTTC.

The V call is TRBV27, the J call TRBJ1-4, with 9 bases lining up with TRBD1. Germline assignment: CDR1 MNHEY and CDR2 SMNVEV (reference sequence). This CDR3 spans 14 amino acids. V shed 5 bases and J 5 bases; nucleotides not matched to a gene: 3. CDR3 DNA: TGTGCCAGCAGTGCCGGACAGGGGAATGAAAAACTGTTTTTT. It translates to CASSAGQGNEKLFF.

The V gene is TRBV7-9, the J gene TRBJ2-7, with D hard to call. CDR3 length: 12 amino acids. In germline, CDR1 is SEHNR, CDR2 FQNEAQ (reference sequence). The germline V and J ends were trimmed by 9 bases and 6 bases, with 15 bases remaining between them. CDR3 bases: TGTGCCAGTCATGAGACTGGCGGCGAGCAGTACTTC. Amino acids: CASHETGGEQYF.

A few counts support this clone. The CDR3, as DNA: TGTGCCAGCAGTTACAGTGCGGGGGAGGACTCCTACGAGCAGTACTTC. The encoded protein is CASSYSAGEDSYEQYF. The chain joins TRBV6-5 to TRBJ2-7; 7 bases agree with TRBD2. The CDR3 consists of 16 residues. CDR1 is MNHEY, CDR2 SVGAGI, per germline. Losses at the gene ends were 2 bases for V and 0 bases for J; bases not matched to a gene: 7.

CDR3 protein: CSVGTGLETQYF. The DNA for the CDR3 is TGCAGCGTTGGCACGGGGCTGGAGACCCAGTACTTC. The chain employs TRBV29-1 and TRBJ2-5; D may correspond to TRBD1 or TRBD2 (5 bases each). Germline V gives CDR1 SQVTM, CDR2 ANQGSEA. V gave up 4 bases and J gave up 5 bases, with 11 bases separating them. The CDR3 sequence is 12 residues long.

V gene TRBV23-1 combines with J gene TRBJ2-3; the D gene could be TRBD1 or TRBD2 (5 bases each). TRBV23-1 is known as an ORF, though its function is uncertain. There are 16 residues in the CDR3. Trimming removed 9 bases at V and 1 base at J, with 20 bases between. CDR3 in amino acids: CASTHKVVGGTDTQYF. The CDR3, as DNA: TGCGCCAGTACCCATAAAGTCGTGGGGGGCACAGATACGCAGTATTTT.

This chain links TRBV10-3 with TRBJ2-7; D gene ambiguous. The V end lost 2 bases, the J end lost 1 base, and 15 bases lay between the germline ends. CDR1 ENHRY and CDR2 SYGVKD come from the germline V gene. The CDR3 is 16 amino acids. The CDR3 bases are TGTGCCATCAGTGAGACCGGGCTCAGGTTATCCTACGAGCAGTACTTC. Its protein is CAISETGLRLSYEQYF.

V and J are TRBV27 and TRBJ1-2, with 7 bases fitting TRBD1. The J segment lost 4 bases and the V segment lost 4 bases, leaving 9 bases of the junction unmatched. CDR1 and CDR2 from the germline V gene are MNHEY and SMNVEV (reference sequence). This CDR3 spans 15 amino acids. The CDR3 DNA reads TGTGCCAGCAGTTCCCTAGGGACAGCCGTCTATGGCTACACCTTC. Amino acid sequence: CASSSLGTAVYGYTF.

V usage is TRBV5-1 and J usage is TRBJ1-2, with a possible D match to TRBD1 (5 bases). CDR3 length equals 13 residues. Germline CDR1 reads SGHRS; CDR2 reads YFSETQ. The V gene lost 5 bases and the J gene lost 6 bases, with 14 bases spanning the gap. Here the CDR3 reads CASSLMDTNGYTF. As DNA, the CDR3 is TGCGCCAGCAGTCTGATGGACACCAATGGCTACACCTTC.

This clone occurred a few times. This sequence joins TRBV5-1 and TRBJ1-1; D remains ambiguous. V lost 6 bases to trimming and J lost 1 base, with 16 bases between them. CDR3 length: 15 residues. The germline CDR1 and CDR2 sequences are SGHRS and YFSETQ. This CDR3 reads CASTNPDRRNTEAFF. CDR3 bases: TGCGCCAGCACCAATCCCGACCGACGGAACACTGAAGCTTTCTTT.

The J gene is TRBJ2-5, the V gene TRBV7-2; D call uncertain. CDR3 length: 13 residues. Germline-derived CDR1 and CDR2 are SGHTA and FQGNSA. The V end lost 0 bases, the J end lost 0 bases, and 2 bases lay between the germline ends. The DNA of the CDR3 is TGTGCCAGCAGCTTAGCGCACCAAGAGACCCAGTACTTC. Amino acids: CASSLAHQETQYF. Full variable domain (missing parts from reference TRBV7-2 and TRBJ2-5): GAGVSQSPSNKVTEKGKDVELRCDPISGHTALYWYRQSLGQGLEFLIYFQGNSAPDKSGLPSDRFSAERTGGSVSTLTIQRTQQEDSAVYLCASSLAHQETQYFGPGTRLLVL.

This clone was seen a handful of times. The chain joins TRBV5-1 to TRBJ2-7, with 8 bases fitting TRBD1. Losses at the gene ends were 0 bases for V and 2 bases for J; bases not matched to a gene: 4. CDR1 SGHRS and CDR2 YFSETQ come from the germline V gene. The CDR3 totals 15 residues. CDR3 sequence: CASSLAGTGAYEQYF. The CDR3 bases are TGCGCCAGCAGCTTGGCCGGGACAGGAGCCTACGAGCAGTACTTC.

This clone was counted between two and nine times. CDR3 coding DNA: TGTGCCAGCAGTGAACAGGGTATTGGGGCTAATGAAAAACTGTTTTTT. Its protein product is CASSEQGIGANEKLFF. The J gene is TRBJ1-4, the V gene TRBV6-1, with D perhaps TRBD1 (5 bases). Per germline, CDR1 MNHNS and CDR2 SASEGT. V lost 2 bases and J 3 bases, leaving 13 bases between the germline ends. The CDR3 is made up of 16 amino acids.

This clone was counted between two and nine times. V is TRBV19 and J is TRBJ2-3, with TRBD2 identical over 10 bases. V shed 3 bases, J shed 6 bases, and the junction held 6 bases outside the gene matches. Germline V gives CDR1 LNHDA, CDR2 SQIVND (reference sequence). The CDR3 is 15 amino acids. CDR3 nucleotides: TGTGCCAGTAGTATCGATACTAGCGGGGTGGATACGCAGTATTTT. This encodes CASSIDTSGVDTQYF.

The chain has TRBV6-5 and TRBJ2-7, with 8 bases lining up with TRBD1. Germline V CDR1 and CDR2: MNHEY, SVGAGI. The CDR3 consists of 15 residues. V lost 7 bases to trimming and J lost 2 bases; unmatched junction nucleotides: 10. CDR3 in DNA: TGTGCCAGCACCGCAGGGGGCCTTAGACCCTACGAGCAGTACTTC. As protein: CASTAGGLRPYEQYF.